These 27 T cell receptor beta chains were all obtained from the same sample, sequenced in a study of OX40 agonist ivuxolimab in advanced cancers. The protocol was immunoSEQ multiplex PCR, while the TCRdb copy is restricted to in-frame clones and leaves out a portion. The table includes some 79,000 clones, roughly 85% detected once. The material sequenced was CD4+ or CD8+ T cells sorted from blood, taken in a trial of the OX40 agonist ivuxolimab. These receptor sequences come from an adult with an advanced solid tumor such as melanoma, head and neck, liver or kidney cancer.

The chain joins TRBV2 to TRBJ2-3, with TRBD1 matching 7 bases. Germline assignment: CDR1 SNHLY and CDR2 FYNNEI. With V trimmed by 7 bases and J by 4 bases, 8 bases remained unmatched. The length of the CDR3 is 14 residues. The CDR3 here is CASKQGEPPDTQYF. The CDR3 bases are TGTGCCAGCAAGCAGGGGGAGCCCCCAGATACGCAGTATTTT.

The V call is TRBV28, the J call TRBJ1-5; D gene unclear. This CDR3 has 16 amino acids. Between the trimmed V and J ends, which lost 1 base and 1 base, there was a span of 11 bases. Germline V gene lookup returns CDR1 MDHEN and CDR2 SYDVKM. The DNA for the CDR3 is TGTGCCAGCAGTTTATATCCGACGGGAAGCAATCAGCCCCAGCATTTT. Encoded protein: CASSLYPTGSNQPQHF.

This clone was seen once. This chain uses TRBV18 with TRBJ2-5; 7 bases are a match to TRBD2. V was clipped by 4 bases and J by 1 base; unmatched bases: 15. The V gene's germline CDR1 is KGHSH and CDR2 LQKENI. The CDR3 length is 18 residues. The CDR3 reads CASSQTGGHTASQETQYF. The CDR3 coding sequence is TGTGCCAGCTCACAAACGGGAGGTCACACAGCGAGCCAAGAGACCCAGTACTTC. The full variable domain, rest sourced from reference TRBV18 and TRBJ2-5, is NAGVMQNPRHLVRRRGQEARLRCSPMKGHSHVYWYRQLPEEGLKFMVYLQKENIIDESGMPKERFSAEFPKEGPSILRIQQVVRGDSAAYFCASSQTGGHTASQETQYFGPGTRLLVL.

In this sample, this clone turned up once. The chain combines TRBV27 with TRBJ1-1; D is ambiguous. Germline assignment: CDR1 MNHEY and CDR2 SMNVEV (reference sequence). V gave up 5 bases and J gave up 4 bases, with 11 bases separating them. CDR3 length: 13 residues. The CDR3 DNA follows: TGTGCCAGCAGTAGGGAAAGGCGCACTGAAGCTTTCTTT. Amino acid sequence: CASSRERRTEAFF.

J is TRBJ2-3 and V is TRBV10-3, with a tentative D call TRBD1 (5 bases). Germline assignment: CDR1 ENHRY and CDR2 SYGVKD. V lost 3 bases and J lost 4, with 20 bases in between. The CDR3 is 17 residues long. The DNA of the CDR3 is TGTGCCATCAGTGATCCTGGCGGAAGGGGTCGGGCAGATACGCAGTATTTT. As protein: CAISDPGGRGRADTQYF.

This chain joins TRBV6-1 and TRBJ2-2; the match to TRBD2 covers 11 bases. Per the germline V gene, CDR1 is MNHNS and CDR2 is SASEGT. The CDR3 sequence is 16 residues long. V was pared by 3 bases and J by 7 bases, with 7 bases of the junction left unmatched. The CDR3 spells CASSDVSGRAFGELFF. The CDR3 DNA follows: TGTGCCAGCAGTGATGTTAGCGGGAGGGCCTTCGGGGAGCTGTTTTTT.

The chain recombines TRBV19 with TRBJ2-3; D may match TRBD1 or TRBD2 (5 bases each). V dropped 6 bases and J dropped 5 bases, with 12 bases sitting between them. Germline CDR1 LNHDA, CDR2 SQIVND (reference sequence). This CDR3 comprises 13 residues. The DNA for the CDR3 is TGTGCCAGTAGGGGGGTGGCAATAGATACGCAGTATTTT. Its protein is CASRGVAIDTQYF.

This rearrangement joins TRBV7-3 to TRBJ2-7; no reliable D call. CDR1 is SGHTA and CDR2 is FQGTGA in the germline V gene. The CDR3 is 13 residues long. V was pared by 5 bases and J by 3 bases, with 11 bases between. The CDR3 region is CASSPSVGYEQYF. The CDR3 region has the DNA TGTGCCAGCAGCCCTTCCGTCGGCTACGAGCAGTACTTC.

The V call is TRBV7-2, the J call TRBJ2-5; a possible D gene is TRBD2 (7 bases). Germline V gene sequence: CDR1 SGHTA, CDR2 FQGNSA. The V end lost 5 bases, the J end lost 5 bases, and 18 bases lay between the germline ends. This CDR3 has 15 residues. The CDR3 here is CASSPNGGAGETQYF. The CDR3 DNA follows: TGTGCCAGCAGCCCTAATGGGGGGGCTGGTGAGACCCAGTACTTC.

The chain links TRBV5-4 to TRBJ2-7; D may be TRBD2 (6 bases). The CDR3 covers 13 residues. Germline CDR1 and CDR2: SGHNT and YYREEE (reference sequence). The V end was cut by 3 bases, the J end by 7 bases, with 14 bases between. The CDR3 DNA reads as TGTGCCAGCAGCTCGGAGGGCCGGCGGGAGCAGTACTTC. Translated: CASSSEGRREQYF.

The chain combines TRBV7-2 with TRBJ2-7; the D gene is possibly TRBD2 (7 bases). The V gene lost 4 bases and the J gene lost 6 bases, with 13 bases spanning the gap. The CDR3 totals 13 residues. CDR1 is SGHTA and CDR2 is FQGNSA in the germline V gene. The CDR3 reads CASSSSRGAEQYF. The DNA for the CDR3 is TGTGCCAGCAGCTCCTCCCGGGGGGCCGAGCAGTACTTC.

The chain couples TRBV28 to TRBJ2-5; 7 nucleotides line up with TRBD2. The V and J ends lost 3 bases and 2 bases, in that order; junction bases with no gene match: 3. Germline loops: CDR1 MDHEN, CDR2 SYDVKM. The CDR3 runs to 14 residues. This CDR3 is CASSFTGLQETQYF. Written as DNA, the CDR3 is TGTGCCAGCAGTTTCACGGGACTACAAGAGACCCAGTACTTC.

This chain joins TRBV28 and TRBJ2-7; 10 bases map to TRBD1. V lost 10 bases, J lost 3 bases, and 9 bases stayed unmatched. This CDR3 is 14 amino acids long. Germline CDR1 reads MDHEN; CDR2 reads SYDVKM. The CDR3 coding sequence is TGTGCCATTTCGTCCGGGACAGGGGTCTACGAGCAGTACTTC. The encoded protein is CAISSGTGVYEQYF.

CDR3 DNA sequence: TGTGCCAGCAGTGAACCGGGGACTAGCACAGATACGCAGTATTTT. It is translated as CASSEPGTSTDTQYF. The V call is TRBV6-1, the J call TRBJ2-3; TRBD2 is a possible D gene (6 bases). The germline V gene has CDR1 MNHNS and CDR2 SASEGT. The CDR3 totals 15 residues. The V gene lost 2 bases and the J gene lost 0 bases, with 9 bases spanning the gap.

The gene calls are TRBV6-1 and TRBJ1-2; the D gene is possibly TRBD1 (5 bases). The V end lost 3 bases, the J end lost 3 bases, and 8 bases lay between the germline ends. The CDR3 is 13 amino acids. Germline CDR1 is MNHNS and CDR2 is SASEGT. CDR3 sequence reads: CASSDGGDYGYTF. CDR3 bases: TGTGCCAGCAGTGACGGGGGAGACTATGGCTACACCTTC.

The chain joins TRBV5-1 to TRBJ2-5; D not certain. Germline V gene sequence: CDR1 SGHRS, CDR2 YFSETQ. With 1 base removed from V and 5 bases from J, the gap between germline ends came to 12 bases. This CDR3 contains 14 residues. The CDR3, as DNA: TGCGCCAGCAGCTTGTTTGGGGTAGGGGAGACCCAGTACTTC. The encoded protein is CASSLFGVGETQYF.

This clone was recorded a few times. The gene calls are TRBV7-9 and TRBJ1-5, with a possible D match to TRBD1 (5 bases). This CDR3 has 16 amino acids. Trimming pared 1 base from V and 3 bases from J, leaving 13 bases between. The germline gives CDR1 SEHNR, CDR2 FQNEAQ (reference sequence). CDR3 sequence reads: CASSLGAGRDNQPQHF. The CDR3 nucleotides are TGTGCCAGCAGCTTAGGGGCCGGCAGGGACAATCAGCCCCAGCATTTT.

The CDR3: CASSSTGANVLTF. CDR3 nucleotides: TGTGCCAGCAGTAGTACTGGGGCCAACGTCCTGACTTTC. The chain joins TRBV6-6 to TRBJ2-6; D is unclear. Trimming took 5 bases from V and 2 from J, leaving 4 bases between them. The CDR3 runs to 13 residues. Germline V gene data show CDR1 as MNHNY and CDR2 as SVGAGI (reference sequence).

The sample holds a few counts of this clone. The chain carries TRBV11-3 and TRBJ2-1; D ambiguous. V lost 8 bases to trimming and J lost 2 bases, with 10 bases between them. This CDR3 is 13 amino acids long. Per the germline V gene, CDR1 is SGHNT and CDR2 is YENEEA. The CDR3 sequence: CASSNGAYNEQFF. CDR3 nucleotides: TGTGCCAGCTCCAATGGGGCCTACAATGAGCAGTTCTTC.

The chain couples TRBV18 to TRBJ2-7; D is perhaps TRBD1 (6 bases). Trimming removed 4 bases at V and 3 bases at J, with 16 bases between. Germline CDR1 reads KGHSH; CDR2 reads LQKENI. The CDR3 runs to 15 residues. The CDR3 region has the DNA TGTGCCAGCTCACTCAGAGACAGGAATTACTACGAGCAGTACTTC. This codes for CASSLRDRNYYEQYF.

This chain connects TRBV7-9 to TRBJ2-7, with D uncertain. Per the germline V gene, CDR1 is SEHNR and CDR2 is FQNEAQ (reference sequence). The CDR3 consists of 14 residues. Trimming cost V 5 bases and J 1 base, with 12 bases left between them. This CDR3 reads CASSPTAGSYEQYF. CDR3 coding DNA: TGTGCCAGCAGCCCCACCGCTGGATCCTACGAGCAGTACTTC.

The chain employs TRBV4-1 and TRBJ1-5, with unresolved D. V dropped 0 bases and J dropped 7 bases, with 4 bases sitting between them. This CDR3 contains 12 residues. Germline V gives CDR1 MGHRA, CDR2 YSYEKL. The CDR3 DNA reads TGCGCCAGCAGCCAAGAAGGGCAGCCCCAGCATTTT. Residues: CASSQEGQPQHF.

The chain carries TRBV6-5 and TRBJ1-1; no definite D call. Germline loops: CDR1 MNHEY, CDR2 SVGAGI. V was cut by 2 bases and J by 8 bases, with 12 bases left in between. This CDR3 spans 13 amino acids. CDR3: CASSYPKAGEAFF. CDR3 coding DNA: TGTGCCAGCAGTTACCCAAAGGCCGGGGAAGCTTTCTTT.

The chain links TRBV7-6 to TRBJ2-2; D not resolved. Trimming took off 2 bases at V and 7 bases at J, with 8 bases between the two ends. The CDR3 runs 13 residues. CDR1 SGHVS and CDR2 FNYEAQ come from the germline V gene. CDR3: CASSLRVGGELFF. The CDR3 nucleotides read TGTGCCAGCAGCTTAAGGGTGGGCGGGGAGCTGTTTTTT.

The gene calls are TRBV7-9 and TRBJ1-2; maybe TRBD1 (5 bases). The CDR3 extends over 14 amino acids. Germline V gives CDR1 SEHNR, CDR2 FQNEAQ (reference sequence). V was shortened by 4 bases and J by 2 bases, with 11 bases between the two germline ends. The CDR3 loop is CASSSETVNYGYTF. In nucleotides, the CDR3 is TGTGCCAGCAGCTCGGAGACAGTAAACTATGGCTACACCTTC. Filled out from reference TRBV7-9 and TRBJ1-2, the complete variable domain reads DTGVSQNPRHKITKRGQNVTFRCDPISEHNRLYWYRQTLGQGPEFLTYFQNEAQLEKSRLLSDRFSAERPKGSFSTLEIQRTEQGDSAMYLCASSSETVNYGYTFGSGTRLTVV.

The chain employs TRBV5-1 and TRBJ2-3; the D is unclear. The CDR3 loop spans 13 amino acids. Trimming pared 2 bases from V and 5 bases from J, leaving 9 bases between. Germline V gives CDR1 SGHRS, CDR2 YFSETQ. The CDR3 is CASSFWGRDTQYF. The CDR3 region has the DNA TGCGCCAGCAGCTTTTGGGGAAGAGATACGCAGTATTTT. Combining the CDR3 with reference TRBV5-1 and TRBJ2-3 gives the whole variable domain KAGVTQTPRYLIKTRGQQVTLSCSPISGHRSVSWYQQTPGQGLQFLFEYFSETQRNKGNFPGRFSGRQFSNSRSEMNVSTLELGDSALYLCASSFWGRDTQYFGPGTRLTVL.

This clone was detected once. Here the CDR3 reads CASRVVTANTGELFF. CDR3 nucleotide sequence: TGTGCCAGTAGGGTGGTGACGGCGAACACCGGGGAGCTGTTTTTT. The rearrangement joins TRBV19 to TRBJ2-2; D is undetermined. The CDR3 is 15 amino acids. Trimming removed 6 bases at V and 0 bases at J, with 11 bases between. CDR1 is LNHDA, CDR2 SQIVND, per germline (reference sequence).